The T cell receptor beta chain under discussion was sequenced for a study of blood T cell repertoires in COVID-19 (dated by TCRdb to the early 2020s). Turning to the overall study: The collaborator samples originated in the United States, Italy and Spain and spanned the acute and convalescent phases of COVID-19. The repertoires were released in a freely available public database intended as a resource for research on the immune response to SARS-CoV-2. The samples were drawn from the first 160 participants of the ongoing ImmuneRACE study and from 950 to 1,500 subjects provided by 6 global collaborators. Where available, HLA class I and class II types were obtained from metadata supplied by the sample provider rather than from assay-based typing. The dataset comprised deeply sampled blood TCRbeta repertoires from subjects exposed to, actively infected with, or recovered from COVID-19. Sample metadata almost always included a de-identified subject ID, COVID-19 status, age in years and sex. The prospective study material was composed of cDNA or gDNA derived from T cells, B-cell-depleted T cells, or PBMCs. What the research found in general, with its limitations: Clinical and demographic metadata were provided uncurated, with the amount varying by source and participant.

TCRbeta CDR3 regions were amplified from genomic DNA by means of the immunoSEQ Assay, a bias-controlled multiplex PCR. The study's own analysis went as follows. Nucleated cell counts per sample were estimated from amplification of reference gene primers within the assay. Sequence reads were collapsed and filtered to measure the absolute abundance of every unique TCRbeta CDR3 rearrangement. Productive Simpson clonality was computed per sample as the square root of Simpson's diversity index over productive rearrangements. TCRdb's version of the immuneACCESS table is confined to in-frame rearrangements and falls short of the full clone set. An unresolved V gene accounts for under half of the shortfall where checked; the remainder is of unknown origin. That table furnishes V, J and clone size, whereas the DNA furnished D and trimming. The sample table lists 150,000 or so clones, over 70% of them with a count of one. The ten largest make up 3.4% of the sample.

Counted from cysteine to phenylalanine, this CDR3 has 14 amino acids. Only the CDR3 DNA is retained, 42 bases long and in frame from the first base. V ends up 6 bases short and J 2 bases short, with an unmatched junction base count of 5. CDR1 and CDR2, looked up from the germline V gene, are MNHEY and SVGAGI. Enrolling through a virtual design, the prospective study's participants ranged in age from roughly 18 to 90 years and lived across more than 20 United States geographic areas. In the prospective study, cohorts were assigned on the basis of participant-reported clinical history obtained from a screening survey and a study questionnaire. ImmuneRACE Cohort 3 recovered participants were defined by two consecutive negative NP/OP PCR tests, healthcare professional clearance, or symptom resolution. Each participant in the prospective study had whole blood, serum and a nasopharyngeal or oropharyngeal swab collected by mobile phlebotomists. Participants in the prospective study had the option to provide additional blood draws and questionnaires over a roughly 2-month period. Before DNA extraction, prospective study blood samples were shipped either frozen or at room temperature.

A note on this clone: The antigen it binds to is not known. No base-level quality is on record; no much larger clone is a single base apart.

The sequence was collected from a woman aged 55-70 years who had recovered from COVID-19. This chain is built from TRBV6-5 and TRBJ2-5, with 8 central nucleotides matching TRBD1. Sequenced material: PBMCs or T cells enriched from blood (not recorded which). The CDR3: CASSADRGQETQYF. The sequenced DNA is TGTGCCAGCAGCGCCGACAGGGGTCAAGAGACCCAGTACTTC.